This is a list of T cell receptor beta chains from one sample in a study of circulating CD8 cells and anti-PD-1 response in melanoma. TCRdb called the reads again in MiXCR, with one record for every CDR3 protein. The table records 350 to 600 distinct CDR3 sequences, 8% to 10% of them present only once. This material consisted of CD8+ T cells from PBMCs, taken at baseline or after one month of anti-PD-1 therapy (not recorded which). All receptors come from a human donor with melanoma. Each CDR3 is given with its conserved first and last residue. The D gene is left open where the match is weak. Only part of the rows carry a size: once, few, many, or a class if the clone is expanded.

J	V	D	size	DNA	CDR3
TRBJ1-2	TRBV29-1	NA	medium-sized	TGCAGCGTTGAGGCGCAAATTTATGGCTACACCTTC	CSVEAQIYGYTF
TRBJ2-2	TRBV19	TRBD1	few	TGTGCCACCACGGGACAGGGGAGCACCGGGGAGCCGTTTTTT	CATTGQGSTGEPFF
TRBJ2-7	TRBV28	NA	large	TGTGCCAGCAGTTCAGGGGTCCCCTACGAGCAGTACTTC	CASSSGVPYEQYF
TRBJ2-1	TRBV25-1	TRBD2	NA	TGTGCCAGCAGTGGATGGGGAATAGCGGGATACTCATACAATGAGCAGCTCTTC	CASSGWGIAGYSYNEQLF
TRBJ2-2	TRBV14	NA	large	TGTGCCAGCAGCCCAGGACCGCCGAACACCGGGGAGCTGTTTTTT	CASSPGPPNTGELFF
TRBJ2-7	TRBV12-3/TRBV12-4	NA	medium-sized	TGTGCCAGCAGTTTAGCGGCACCCTACGAGCAGTACTTC	CASSLAAPYEQYF
TRBJ1-4	TRBV29-1	NA	large	TGCAGCGTTGTCCCCGGGGACTTCAATGAAAAACTGTTTTTT	CSVVPGDFNEKLFF
TRBJ2-3	TRBV4-1	NA	NA	TGCGCCAGCAGCCAAGACCCTTCAGATACGCAGTATTTT	CASSQDPSDTQYF
TRBJ2-1	TRBV27	NA	NA	TGTGCCAGCACACGGGGCGGCAATGAGCAGTTCTTC	CASTRGGNEQFF
TRBJ2-7	TRBV20-1	NA	large	TGCAGTGCCAAACGGGGCCTCGAGCAGTACTTC	CSAKRGLEQYF
TRBJ2-3	TRBV19	TRBD2	medium-sized	TGTGCGTCCCGGGAGGCAGGGAACACAGATACGCAGTATTTT	CASREAGNTDTQYF
TRBJ2-1	TRBV9	TRBD2	large	TGTGCCAGCAGCGTAGGGGGAGGGAATGAGCAGTTCTTC	CASSVGGGNEQFF
TRBJ2-7	TRBV28	TRBD1	medium-sized	TGTGCCCATGGGACAGAAGGGACGGTCGGCGAGCAGTACTTC	CAHGTEGTVGEQYF
TRBJ1-5	TRBV20-1	NA	large	TGCAGTGCTAGTGGAGTCGGTCAGCCCCAGCATTTT	CSASGVGQPQHF
TRBJ2-7	TRBV25-1	NA	large	TGTGCCAGGAGACATGGGTACGAGCAGTACTTC	CARRHGYEQYF
TRBJ2-7	TRBV19	NA	medium-sized	TGTGCCAGTAGTGTTGTTCACGGGGGAATTCTGAACGAGCAGTATTTC	CASSVVHGGILNEQYF
TRBJ2-7	TRBV20-1	NA	medium-sized	TGCAGTGCGAGCGAAACTAGTACCTACGAGCAGTACTTC	CSASETSTYEQYF
TRBJ1-1	TRBV28	TRBD1	medium-sized	TGTGCCATCTACAGGGGGCGGAACACTGAAGCTTTCTTT	CAIYRGRNTEAFF
TRBJ2-7	TRBV5-1	NA	large	TGCGCCAGCAGCTTGGGTCGAGAAACCTACGAGCAGTACTTC	CASSLGRETYEQYF
TRBJ2-7	TRBV5-5	NA	NA	TGTGCCAGCAGCTACCGGGACGGTACCTACGAGCAGTACTTC	CASSYRDGTYEQYF
TRBJ1-1	TRBV19	TRBD1	large	TGTGCCAGTAGCCTTTGGGACACAGGGGGGTCTGAAGCTTTCTTT	CASSLWDTGGSEAFF
TRBJ2-1	TRBV7-9	TRBD2	large	TGTGCCAGCAGCTCCCGAGGACTAGCGGGAGCTCACAATGAGCAGTTCTTC	CASSSRGLAGAHNEQFF
TRBJ2-7	TRBV19	NA	medium-sized	TGTGCCAGTAGTCTGCAGACTTTCTACGAGCAGTACTTC	CASSLQTFYEQYF
TRBJ2-7	TRBV11-2	NA	medium-sized	TGTGCCAGCAGCTTAGAGCGCTACGAGCAGTACTTC	CASSLERYEQYF
TRBJ1-5	TRBV12-3/TRBV12-4	TRBD1	medium-sized	TGTGCCAGCAGTTCAGGGGGCCTTCAGCCCCAGCATTTT	CASSSGGLQPQHF
TRBJ2-7	TRBV7-8	NA	medium-sized	TGTGCCAGCAGCGGGCGTGGAGGGGTTCACGAGCAGTACTTC	CASSGRGGVHEQYF
TRBJ1-4	TRBV2	NA	large	TGTGCCAGCAGCGCCGGGGGCGATAATGAAAAACTGTTTTTT	CASSAGGDNEKLFF
TRBJ2-3	TRBV28	TRBD2	medium-sized	TGTGCCAGCAGAGGTTGGCTAGCGGGAGGCCCCAGCACAGATACGCAGTATTTT	CASRGWLAGGPSTDTQYF
TRBJ2-2	TRBV28	NA	medium-sized	TGTGCCAGCAGTTTCGAGGGTTTGGGCGGGGAGCTGTTTTTT	CASSFEGLGGELFF
TRBJ1-1	TRBV3-1	NA	large	TGTGCCAGCAGCCTCACAGAGAACACTGAAGCTTTCTTT	CASSLTENTEAFF
TRBJ2-7	TRBV10-3	TRBD1	medium-sized	TGTGCCATTACCATGCATACAGGGGGTGAGACCTACGAGCAGTACTTC	CAITMHTGGETYEQYF
TRBJ2-2	TRBV15	NA	medium-sized	TGTGCCACCAGCAGCCGAAGCCTACTGGGGGGGGCTAAACGGGAGCTGTTTTTT	CATSSRSLLGGAKRELFF
TRBJ2-3	TRBV20-1	NA	medium-sized	TGCAGTGGGGGGATGACAGGTTTATCAGATACGCAGTATTTT	CSGGMTGLSDTQYF
TRBJ2-1	TRBV18	NA	large	TGTGCCAGCTCGTGGACGGGGTATTACAATGAGCAGTTCTTC	CASSWTGYYNEQFF
TRBJ1-6	TRBV20-1	NA	large	TGCAGTGCTAGAGAGGGGCTGATTAATTCACCCCTCCACTTT	CSAREGLINSPLHF
TRBJ2-7	TRBV2	TRBD1	large	TGTGCCAGCAGTGGTTGGAGGACAGGGGGCGACGAGCAGTACTTC	CASSGWRTGGDEQYF
TRBJ1-5	TRBV4-1	TRBD1	medium-sized	TGCGCCAGCAGCCTGGGACAGACTAGCAATCAGCCCCAGCATTTT	CASSLGQTSNQPQHF
TRBJ2-5	TRBV7-2	TRBD2	medium-sized	TGTGCCAGCAGCTTAGTTGCTAGCGGGGGCAAAGAGACCCAGTACTTC	CASSLVASGGKETQYF
TRBJ2-5	TRBV19	TRBD2	medium-sized	TGTGCCAGTAGTATCTACCCTAGCGGGGGAGAGACCCAGTACTTC	CASSIYPSGGETQYF
TRBJ2-5	TRBV20-1	TRBD1	medium-sized	TGCAGTGCTAGAACCGGGACAGGGAAAGAGACCCAGTACTTC	CSARTGTGKETQYF